This T cell receptor (beta chain) appears in the sequencing data of a study of T cells in Graves' hyperthyroidism and ophthalmopathy. TCR beta CDR3 region amplification was performed from RNA transcripts. The HTBI primer set served for first-round RT-PCR of the TCR CDR3. A single record per CDR3 protein comes from TCRdb applying MiXCR to the multiplex PCR reads. The sample carries 270,000 or so distinct CDR3 sequences, roughly 15% recorded once. The J segment lost 4 bases and the V segment lost 4 bases, leaving 16 bases of the junction unmatched. Germline CDR1 and CDR2: SGHRS and YFSETQ. This CDR3 comprises 17 residues.

Sequenced material: blood. The receptor's source is a woman aged 45-65 years with Graves' hyperthyroidism that later progressed to Graves' ophthalmopathy. The genes are TRBV5-1 and TRBJ2-7, with TRBD1 matching over 8 bases. The CDR3 DNA sequence: TGCGCCAGCAGCGCATTATTACAGGGGGGCCGGGGGTACGAGCAGTACTTC. As protein: CASSALLQGGRGYEQYF. Filled out from reference TRBV5-1 and TRBJ2-7, the complete variable domain reads KAGVTQTPRYLIKTRGQQVTLSCSPISGHRSVSWYQQTPGQGLQFLFEYFSETQRNKGNFPGRFSGRQFSNSRSEMNVSTLELGDSALYLCASSALLQGGRGYEQYFGPGTRLTVT.